This TCR beta chain was profiled in a study of human T cells and chemical hapten exposure. The wider study: The study sensitized with 2% DPC on a roughly 2 cm by roughly 2 cm patch of upper inner arm skin. Alopecia areata, totalis or universalis was found in mostly female patients.

Sample time point: patch test 2, 6 weeks after DPC sensitization. Treatment meaning: therapeutic diphenylcyclopropenone sensitization with weekly scalp DPC. Individual cDNA molecules (in the library) carried attached unique molecular identifiers. One entry per CDR3 protein results from TCRdb running MiXCR on the RACE reads. The sample carries roughly 96,000 distinct CDR3 sequences, around 9.3% recorded once. This clonotype has only a few counts. Sequencing used whole blood, obtained in connection with sensitization to the hapten diphenylcyclopropenone (DPC). The receptor's source is a woman in her thirties or forties with alopecia areata. Some clones in this sample may be carry-over from other donors' samples.

CDR3 loop: CASSALGLLTAEQYF. The CDR3 DNA sequence: TGTGCCAGCAGTGCTCTCGGACTCCTAACCGCCGAGCAGTACTTC. V and J are TRBV2 and TRBJ2-7; D is possibly TRBD2 (5 bases). The V gene's germline CDR1 is SNHLY and CDR2 FYNNEI. The CDR3 has 15 residues. V was pared by 4 bases and J by 6 bases, with 19 bases between.